The rows below give T cell receptor beta chains drawn from one sample of a study of vaccination and CD4 T cells after COVID-19. TCRdb re-analysed the PCR reads in MiXCR, keeping a single row per CDR3 protein. The profile shows about 14,000 distinct CDR3 sequences, 55% of them singletons. These receptors have no identified antigens. Sequenced sample: CD4+ T cells from blood, cultured in vitro. The receptors here all came from a human donor who had recovered from COVID-19. Both conserved end residues are part of each CDR3. Fields, in order: J gene, V gene, CDR3 protein.

TRBJ2-5 | TRBV11-2 | CASSSDRVETQYF
TRBJ2-5 | TRBV20-1 | CSARDFGGRETQYF
TRBJ1-5 | TRBV28 | CASSLGGVSSPQHF
TRBJ1-2 | TRBV19 | CASSIWGNYGYTF
TRBJ2-3 | TRBV4-3 | CASSQDGRTDTQYF
TRBJ1-2 | TRBV2 | CASRPQTGTAVVSYGYTF
TRBJ2-7 | TRBV12-3/TRBV12-4 | CASSLGSGRLYEQYF
TRBJ1-5 | TRBV20-1 | CSARDTGGVDQPQHF
TRBJ2-7 | TRBV5-1 | CASSLAGGDYEQYF
TRBJ2-7 | TRBV4-2 | CASSQDDGLAGASYEQYF
TRBJ2-7 | TRBV6-2/TRBV6-3 | CASRASGRTYEQYF
TRBJ1-1 | TRBV21-1 | CASSKAGRGLYTEAFF
TRBJ2-7 | TRBV7-8 | CASSLGGSTSREQYF
TRBJ1-6 | TRBV2 | CASSVNTGGVSPLHF
TRBJ1-1 | TRBV20-1 | CSARGPIDEGAFF
TRBJ1-1 | TRBV7-2 | CASRGTGGVGTEAFF
TRBJ2-3 | TRBV11-3 | CASSLGRREGLDTQYF
TRBJ1-5 | TRBV5-1 | CASSLYRGQPQHF
TRBJ2-5 | TRBV6-2/TRBV6-3 | CASRRTSGRAKETQYF
TRBJ2-7 | TRBV30 | CAWSFRPTPYEQYF
TRBJ2-1 | TRBV6-4 | CASSERENNEQFF
TRBJ1-5 | TRBV28 | CASRRPTGERYQPQHF
TRBJ2-2 | TRBV18 | CASSPTSSTGELFF
TRBJ1-5 | TRBV30 | CAWSLQGNQPQHF
TRBJ1-1 | TRBV3-1 | CASSPDGRNTEAFF
TRBJ2-1 | TRBV7-3 | CASSATGIQGEQFF
TRBJ1-6 | TRBV18 | CASSPDLQSGSPLHF
TRBJ2-7 | TRBV28 | CASSSNPRTGSYF
TRBJ1-1 | TRBV20-1 | CSAGDRGLNTEAFF
TRBJ1-2 | TRBV7-9 | CASSSPKDVRGYTF
TRBJ1-2 | TRBV30 | CAWSSAHGYTF
TRBJ1-1 | TRBV7-9 | CASSLGGAAFF
TRBJ2-3 | TRBV6-1 | CASSTLAQSIDTQYF
TRBJ2-7 | TRBV5-1 | CASSDSGGFPYEQYF
TRBJ1-5 | TRBV30 | CAWSQGYNQPQHF
TRBJ2-7 | TRBV7-9 | CASQQGAIYEQYF
TRBJ2-5 | TRBV12-2 | CASRLASCIRGEEETQYF
TRBJ1-3 | TRBV6-5 | CASSYNSGNTIYF
TRBJ2-5 | TRBV5-8 | CASSSRAGQETQYF
TRBJ2-1 | TRBV7-2 | CASSLWGEFDNEQFF
TRBJ1-2 | TRBV7-8 | CASSLVFPGEHNYGYTF
TRBJ2-7 | TRBV28 | CASSPGTGGIFYEQYF
TRBJ1-5 | TRBV19 | CASSIVGQLNQPQHF
TRBJ1-1 | TRBV28 | CASHRFTTNTEAFF
TRBJ2-3 | TRBV6-5 | CASSSILAVNTDTQYF